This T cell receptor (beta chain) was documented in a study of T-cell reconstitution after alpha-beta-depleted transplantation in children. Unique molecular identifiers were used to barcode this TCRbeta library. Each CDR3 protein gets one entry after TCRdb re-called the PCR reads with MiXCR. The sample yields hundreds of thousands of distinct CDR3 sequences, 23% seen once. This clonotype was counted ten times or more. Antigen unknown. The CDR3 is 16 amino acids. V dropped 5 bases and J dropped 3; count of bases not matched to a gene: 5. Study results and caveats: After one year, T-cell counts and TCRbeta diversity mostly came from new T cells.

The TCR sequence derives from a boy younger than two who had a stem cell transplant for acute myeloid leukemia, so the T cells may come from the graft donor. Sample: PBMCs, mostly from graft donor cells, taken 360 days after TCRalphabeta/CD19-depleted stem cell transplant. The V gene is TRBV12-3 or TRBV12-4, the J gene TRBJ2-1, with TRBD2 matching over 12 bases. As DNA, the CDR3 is TGTGCCAGCAGTATACTAGCGGGGGGTATCTACAATGAGCAGTTCTTC. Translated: CASSILAGGIYNEQFF.